Listed below are T cell receptor beta chains from one sample, sequenced in a study of PD-1 and CTLA-4 blockade in melanoma. Sequencing was performed with immunoSEQ multiplex PCR; in TCRdb, only in-frame clones are kept and a portion is missing. The repertoire has 15,000 to 20,000 clones, 73% of them found once; the top ten carry roughly 15%. Here the sequenced sample was CD8+ T cells from peripheral blood, taken before anti-PD-1 treatment. These receptors came from a human donor with melanoma. The CDR3 runs from the conserved cysteine through the conserved F or W. A D gene is named only where the DNA matches it firmly. Only some rows state a clone size, as once, few, many or a class for expanded clones.

>TRBJ1-1|.|.|TRBV2
TGTGCCAGCAGCCCTGGGGGGTTCACTGAAGCTTTCTTT
CASSPGGFTEAFF
>TRBJ1-3|few|.|TRBV19
TGTGCCAGTAGTATAGACGTGTTCTCTGGAAACACCATATATTTT
CASSIDVFSGNTIYF
>TRBJ1-1|.|TRBD1|TRBV19
TGTGCCAGTAGTACACCGGGACAGGAGGTGGTGAACACTGAAGCTTTCTTT
CASSTPGQEVVNTEAFF
>TRBJ2-2|few|TRBD1|TRBV19
TGTGCCAGTAGTACCAGGGGGCTAGGCACCGGGGAGCTGTTTTTT
CASSTRGLGTGELFF
>TRBJ2-7|.|TRBD1|TRBV6-1
TGTGCCAGCAGTGAAGGGACAGGGAGGAGCTACGAGCAGTACTTC
CASSEGTGRSYEQYF
>TRBJ1-1|.|.|TRBV29-1
TGCAGCGTTGAAGATCGATTGGAGGCTTTCTTT
CSVEDRLEAFF
>TRBJ1-4|.|.|TRBV10-2
TGCGCCAGCAGTGAGCTGGGGACAACTAATGAAAAACTGTTTTTT
CASSELGTTNEKLFF
>TRBJ1-1|once|TRBD1|TRBV6-5
TGTGCCAGCAGTCCCGGGACAGGGGGGACTGAAGCTTTCTTT
CASSPGTGGTEAFF
>TRBJ1-1|.|.|TRBV6-6
TGTGCCAGCAGTTCGACAGATTACACTGAAGCTTTCTTT
CASSSTDYTEAFF
>TRBJ2-1|few|TRBD1|TRBV11-2
TGTGCCAGCAGCCGGGGGACAGGGGTCTACAATGAGCAGTTCTTC
CASSRGTGVYNEQFF
>TRBJ2-6|few|TRBD1|TRBV7-9
TGTGCCAGCAGCTTAACAGGGGCTGGGGCCAACGTCCTGACTTTC
CASSLTGAGANVLTF
>TRBJ2-7|.|TRBD1|TRBV6-5
TGTGCCAGCAGTCCAGGGACAGCCGATGAGCAGTACTTC
CASSPGTADEQYF
>TRBJ1-1|.|.|TRBV19
TGTGCCAGTAGTATCCTTGGGGGCATGAACACTGAAGCTTTCTTT
CASSILGGMNTEAFF
>TRBJ2-7|.|.|TRBV29-1
TGCAGCGTTGAAGGGACCCCCTACGAGCAGTACTTC
CSVEGTPYEQYF
>TRBJ2-7|.|.|TRBV5-1
TGCGCCAGCAGGCCGGAGACTGGTGCTACCTACGAGCAGTACTTC
CASRPETGATYEQYF
>TRBJ1-1|.|TRBD1|TRBV5-1
TGCGCCAGCAGCTGGACAGGGGGGTTGAACACTGAAGCTTTCTTT
CASSWTGGLNTEAFF